This TCR delta chain was observed in a study of gamma-delta T cells after stem cell transplantation. By share, this clone counts as large. Other DNA sequences in the same sample also yield this CDR3. TCRdb re-called clones from the RT-PCR reads using CATT. The table has about 800 delta-chain clones, about 16% seen once. Sample: gamma-delta T cells. The clonotype originates from a human donor. It is not recorded whose cells these are; they may come from a transplant donor.

The CDR3 DNA reads TGTGCCTGTGACACCTGGATTGGGGGATACTCGTACACCGATAAACTCATCTTT. Encoded protein: CACDTWIGGYSYTDKLIF. The V and J genes are TRDV2 and TRDJ1; 10 nucleotides align to TRDD3. The CDR3 totals 18 residues. Germline V gives CDR1 GEAIGNYY, CDR2 EKD. The V and J ends lost 0 bases and 0 bases, in that order; junction bases with no gene match: 9.